The 9 T cell receptor beta chains given below trace back to one sample, sequenced in a study of a mutant IDH1 vaccine in newly diagnosed glioma. Generated by immunoSEQ multiplex PCR, the TCRdb table keeps only in-frame clones and is missing some. The sample comprises around 60,000 clones, roughly 76% of which are singletons, and 5% to 7% rests with the top ten. Stated time point: week 35, safety follow-up. In the vaccine, a single dose held 300 ug of the mutant IDH1 20-mer peptide, along with topical imiquimod. No antigens are known for them. The sample in question was PBMCs, obtained from a glioma patient whose treatment included an IDH1 peptide vaccine. These receptors were collected from a man aged 40-49 years with glioma.

V gene TRBV12-5 combines with J gene TRBJ1-3; D call uncertain. The CDR3 loop spans 11 amino acids. Trimming took off 7 bases at V and 9 bases at J, with 10 bases between the two ends. Germline V lookup: CDR1 LGHNT, CDR2 FRNRAP. CDR3 protein: CASVLGRTIYF. The CDR3 DNA reads as TGTGCTAGTGTTTTAGGGCGCACCATATATTTT.

This clone was seen a single time. CDR3 coding DNA: TGTGCCAGCAGTTTAATCGCAGGGAGCTCCTACAATGAGCAGTTCTTC. This translates into CASSLIAGSSYNEQFF. J is TRBJ2-1 and V is TRBV27; D may be TRBD1 or TRBD2 (5 bases each). The CDR3 loop spans 16 amino acids. V lost 2 bases and J lost 0, with 11 bases in between. From germline, CDR1 is MNHEY and CDR2 SMNVEV (reference sequence).

This chain connects TRBV6-5 to TRBJ2-5, with no clear D. V dropped 5 bases and J dropped 3 bases, with 1 base sitting between them. The CDR3 loop spans 10 amino acids. CDR1 and CDR2 from the germline V gene are MNHEY and SVGAGI. The CDR3, as DNA: TGTGCCAGCAGTGAAGAGACCCAGTACTTC. Translation gives CASSEETQYF.

The rearrangement links TRBV15 to TRBJ2-6; D unclear. With 3 bases removed from V and 4 bases from J, the gap between germline ends came to 13 bases. The germline gives CDR1 LNHNV, CDR2 YYDKDF (reference sequence). This CDR3 is 16 amino acids long. The chain's CDR3 is CATSSRPTSGANVLTF. As DNA, the CDR3 is TGTGCCACCAGCAGCAGACCCACCTCGGGGGCCAACGTCCTGACTTTC.

The chain joins TRBV27 to TRBJ2-4; D is perhaps TRBD2 (5 bases). This CDR3 has 16 residues. Per the germline V gene, CDR1 is MNHEY and CDR2 is SMNVEV (reference sequence). V shed 2 bases and J shed 0 bases, with 11 bases lying between them. The CDR3 sequence: CASSLIAGLAKNIQYF. The CDR3 coding sequence is TGTGCCAGCAGTTTAATAGCAGGACTAGCCAAAAACATTCAGTACTTC.

A single count supports this clone. The sample carries other DNA sequences with the same CDR3. This chain links TRBV9 with TRBJ1-2; D gene uncertain. The CDR3 sequence is 14 residues long. Germline assignment: CDR1 SGDLS and CDR2 YYNGEE. The germline V and J ends were trimmed by 0 bases and 0 bases, with 6 bases remaining between them. CDR3 region: CASSVGRANYGYTF. Here the CDR3 DNA reads TGTGCCAGCAGCGTAGGCAGAGCTAACTATGGCTACACCTTC.

The V gene is TRBV6-1, the J gene TRBJ2-3; maybe TRBD1 (5 bases). The germline V gene has CDR1 MNHNS and CDR2 SASEGT. V dropped 9 bases and J dropped 0 bases, with 10 bases sitting between them. The CDR3 is 13 residues long. This chain's CDR3 is CARPAGSTDTQYF. The CDR3, as DNA: TGTGCCAGGCCGGCAGGGAGCACAGATACGCAGTATTTT.

V and J are TRBV13 and TRBJ2-7; D is unresolved. This CDR3 spans 12 amino acids. Germline lookup yields CDR1 PRHDT and CDR2 FYEKMQ (reference sequence). Trimming removed 5 bases from V and 4 bases from J, with 9 bases in between. The CDR3 DNA is TGTGCCAGCAGCCGAGATAGGTACGAGCAGTACTTC. As protein: CASSRDRYEQYF. Variable domain in full (rest from reference TRBV13 and TRBJ2-7): AAGVIQSPRHLIKEKRETATLKCYPIPRHDTVYWYQQGPGQDPQFLISFYEKMQSDKGSIPDRFSAQQFSDYHSELNMSSLELGDSALYFCASSRDRYEQYFGPGTRLTVT.

The chain is built from TRBV28 and TRBJ2-3, with 10 positions matching TRBD1. CDR1 and CDR2 (germline): MDHEN, SYDVKM. Trimming cost V 10 bases and J 2 bases; bases outside gene matches: 6. The CDR3 loop spans 14 amino acids. The CDR3 is CATLDRGITDTQYF. In DNA, the CDR3 is TGTGCCACCTTGGACAGGGGGATCACAGATACGCAGTATTTT.